The 19 T cell receptor beta chains listed next were all sequenced from one sample in a study of blood T cell repertoires in COVID-19. The data were produced by immunoSEQ multiplex PCR, yet TCRdb's version contains in-frame clones alone and is incomplete. Of about 300,000 clones listed, about 83% were seen once; the top ten hold about 1.2%. Sequences were obtained from peripheral blood. The receptor set was obtained from a woman between 50 and 59 years old with acute or convalescent COVID-19.

J is TRBJ1-3 and V is TRBV10-3; a possible D gene is TRBD1 (5 bases). V lost 0 bases, J lost 8 bases, and 26 bases lay in between. The CDR3 has 19 amino acids. CDR1 and CDR2 from the germline V gene are ENHRY and SYGVKD. CDR3 sequence: CAISESLPGRGSGLDTIYF. The CDR3 DNA reads TGTGCCATCAGTGAGTCCCTACCGGGGCGGGGATCAGGCTTAGACACCATATATTTT.

This chain joins TRBV9 and TRBJ1-3; D possibly corresponds to TRBD1 (5 bases). V lost 0 bases to trimming and J lost 0 bases, with 10 bases between them. Germline assignment: CDR1 SGDLS and CDR2 YYNGEE. The CDR3 is made up of 16 amino acids. CDR3 in DNA: TGTGCCAGCAGCGTAGCAACAGGAAGCTCTGGAAACACCATATATTTT. Its protein is CASSVATGSSGNTIYF.

The J gene is TRBJ1-1, the V gene TRBV7-2; unclear D gene. The CDR3 is made up of 15 amino acids. V gave up 2 bases and J gave up 1 base, with 11 bases separating them. Germline lookup yields CDR1 SGHTA and CDR2 FQGNSA. This CDR3 is CASSLYGRGNTEAFF. The CDR3 bases are TGTGCCAGCAGCTTATACGGTAGAGGGAACACTGAAGCTTTCTTT.

The rearrangement links TRBV6-6 to TRBJ2-1; a weak D match, TRBD1 (6 bases). CDR3 size: 12 residues. The germline V and J ends were trimmed by 5 bases and 13 bases, with 15 bases remaining between them. From germline, CDR1 is MNHNY and CDR2 SVGAGI (reference sequence). The CDR3 spells CASSLHRDDQFF. CDR3 nucleotide sequence: TGTGCCAGCAGTCTCCACAGGGACGATCAGTTCTTC.

The genes are TRBV19 and TRBJ2-7; 11 bases are a match to TRBD1. The CDR3 extends over 14 amino acids. Germline CDR1 and CDR2: LNHDA and SQIVND (reference sequence). With 10 bases clipped from V and 2 bases from J, the junction kept 7 bases outside the gene matches. In DNA, the CDR3 is TGTGCCACTTCGGACAGGGGGCTCACCTACGAGCAGTACTTC. Its protein product is CATSDRGLTYEQYF.

The rearrangement links TRBV5-1 to TRBJ2-2; D is possibly TRBD1 (5 bases). V was trimmed by 4 bases and J by 4 bases, leaving 11 bases between them. Per the germline V gene, CDR1 is SGHRS and CDR2 is YFSETQ. The CDR3 length is 14 residues. CDR3 sequence: CASSRDSTTGELFF. The CDR3 bases are TGCGCCAGCAGCCGAGACAGTACCACCGGGGAGCTGTTTTTT.

V gene TRBV7-9 combines with J gene TRBJ2-7; 7 nucleotides line up with TRBD2. The CDR3 length is 15 residues. V shed 6 bases and J 0 bases; nucleotides not matched to a gene: 8. CDR1 is SEHNR, CDR2 FQNEAQ, per germline (reference sequence). The CDR3 spells CASSQTSESSYEQYF. CDR3 bases: TGTGCCAGCAGTCAAACTAGCGAGAGCTCCTACGAGCAGTACTTC.

The chain uses TRBV6-4 and TRBJ2-3; TRBD2 is a possible D gene (5 bases). V lost 4 bases and J lost 10, with 24 bases in between. This CDR3 comprises 16 residues. In germline, CDR1 is MRHNA, CDR2 SNTAGT. The CDR3 loop is CASSVSGRDGELAQYF. CDR3 nucleotides: TGTGCCAGCAGTGTTAGTGGGAGAGACGGTGAGCTAGCGCAGTATTTT.

The chain employs TRBV19 and TRBJ1-5, with 8 nucleotides matching TRBD1. The CDR3 has 15 residues. The V gene end was trimmed by 3 bases and the J gene end by 6 bases; junction bases not matched to a gene: 7. CDR1 is LNHDA, CDR2 SQIVND, per germline (reference sequence). The CDR3 loop reads CASSIWGQVGQPQHF. CDR3 DNA sequence: TGTGCCAGTAGTATCTGGGGACAGGTTGGTCAGCCCCAGCATTTT.

The chain has TRBV12-5 and TRBJ1-5; tentatively, D is TRBD1 (5 bases). V lost 6 bases to trimming and J lost 7 bases, with 13 bases between them. The CDR3 totals 13 residues. Germline V CDR1 and CDR2: LGHNT, FRNRAP. DNA of the CDR3: TGTGCTAGTGGCCCGGGGGGGTACCAGCCCCAGCATTTT. Its protein product is CASGPGGYQPQHF.

The chain recombines TRBV11-2 with TRBJ2-3, with D perhaps matching TRBD2 (5 bases). V was clipped by 7 bases and J by 1 base, with 12 bases between them. Per the germline V gene, CDR1 is SGHAT and CDR2 is FQNNGV. The CDR3 consists of 14 residues. CDR3 loop: CASTRLRGTDTQYF. The CDR3 DNA reads as TGTGCCAGCACGAGACTACGAGGCACAGATACGCAGTATTTT.

This chain uses TRBV30 with TRBJ2-1, with 14 bases lining up with TRBD2. The germline V gene has CDR1 GTSNPN and CDR2 SVGIG (reference sequence). The junction had 6 bases not matched to a gene; V was cut back by 5 bases and J by 9 bases. The CDR3 has 14 amino acids. The DNA for the CDR3 is TGTGCCTGGCAGACTAGCGGGAGGGCCGGTGAGCAGTTCTTC. This sequence encodes CAWQTSGRAGEQFF.

The CDR3 is CASSLAGHIETNEKLFF. CDR3 DNA: TGTGCCAGCAGTTTGGCCGGACACATTGAAACTAATGAAAAACTGTTTTTT. J is TRBJ1-4 and V is TRBV27; the D gene is possibly TRBD1 (5 bases). CDR1 is MNHEY and CDR2 is SMNVEV in the germline V gene (reference sequence). The length of the CDR3 is 17 residues. Trimming removed 3 bases from V and 1 base from J, with 15 bases in between.

CDR3 DNA: TGTGCCAGCAGCCCGTGGGGACTAGCTAACACCGGGGAGCTGTTTTTT. Amino acid sequence: CASSPWGLANTGELFF. The chain combines TRBV14 with TRBJ2-2, with TRBD2 matching over 9 bases. The CDR3 consists of 16 residues. J lost 2 bases, V lost 4 bases, and 5 bases had no gene match. Germline CDR1 reads SGHDN; CDR2 reads FVKESK.

This chain connects TRBV19 to TRBJ2-7; 7 bases match TRBD1. Per the germline V gene, CDR1 is LNHDA and CDR2 is SQIVND (reference sequence). Trimming at V came to 6 bases and at J to 3 bases, leaving 8 bases not matched to a gene. The CDR3 has 14 residues. For the CDR3, the DNA is TGTGCCAGTAGGACCGGGACAGCCAACTACGAGCAGTACTTC. Its protein product is CASRTGTANYEQYF.

V and J are TRBV9 and TRBJ2-1; TRBD2 matches at 12 bases. This CDR3 is 16 amino acids long. Looked up from germline, CDR1 is SGDLS and CDR2 is YYNGEE. The V gene end was trimmed by 1 base and the J gene end by 6 bases; junction bases not matched to a gene: 5. This CDR3 reads CASSVTTSGRPNEQFF. The CDR3 nucleotides are TGTGCCAGCAGCGTAACGACTAGCGGGAGACCCAATGAGCAGTTCTTC.

This chain connects TRBV6-2 or TRBV6-3 to TRBJ2-2, with a tentative D call TRBD2 (6 bases). The V and J ends lost 5 bases and 7 bases respectively, with 11 bases between them. From germline, CDR1 is MNHEY and CDR2 SVGEGT. The CDR3 length is 13 residues. The CDR3 loop is CASSRWTNGELFF. In nucleotides, the CDR3 is TGTGCCAGCAGTCGCTGGACTAACGGGGAGCTGTTTTTT.

Of note for this clone: Other DNA sequences in this specimen translate into the identical CDR3. This rearrangement joins TRBV6-5 to TRBJ1-1, with D maybe TRBD1 (5 bases). The CDR3 is 12 residues long. V was trimmed by 6 bases and J by 1 base, leaving 6 bases between them. Per germline, CDR1 MNHEY and CDR2 SVGAGI. This CDR3 reads CASRGQNTEAFF. For the CDR3, the DNA is TGTGCCAGCAGGGGGCAGAACACTGAAGCTTTCTTT.

This chain joins TRBV12-5 and TRBJ1-2; D ambiguous. Trimming took 7 bases from V and 7 from J, leaving 16 bases between them. This CDR3 has 13 amino acids. CDR1 and CDR2 from the germline V gene are LGHNT and FRNRAP. The CDR3 coding sequence is TGTGCTAGTGCCCTGGGAGTCGAGGGTGGCTACACCTTC. This translates into CASALGVEGGYTF.